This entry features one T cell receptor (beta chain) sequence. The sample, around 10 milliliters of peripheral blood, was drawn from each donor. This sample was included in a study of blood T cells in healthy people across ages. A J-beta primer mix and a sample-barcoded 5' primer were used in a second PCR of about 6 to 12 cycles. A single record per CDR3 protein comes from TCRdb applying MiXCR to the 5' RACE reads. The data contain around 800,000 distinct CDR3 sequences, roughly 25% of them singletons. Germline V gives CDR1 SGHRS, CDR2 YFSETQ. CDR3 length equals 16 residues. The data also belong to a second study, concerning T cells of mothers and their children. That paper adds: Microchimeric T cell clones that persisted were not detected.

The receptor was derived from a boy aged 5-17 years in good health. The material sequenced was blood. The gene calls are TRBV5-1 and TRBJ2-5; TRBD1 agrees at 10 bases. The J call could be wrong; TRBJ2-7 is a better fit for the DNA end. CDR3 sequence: CASSPGTGVKVYEQYF. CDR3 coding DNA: TGCGCCAGCAGCCCCGGGACAGGGGTTAAGGTCTACGAGCAGTACTTC.